This T cell receptor (beta chain) was retrieved from a study of cytomegalovirus exposure and HLA in healthy donors. Across the whole study: An early release of data contained 80 million to 85 million unique TCRs, which came from HLA-typed donors.

Study-level points and caveats: Three CMV-associated chains proved CMV antigen-specific in vitro.

Comments on this clone: Antigen unknown.

V gave up 1 base and J gave up 8 bases, with 14 bases separating them. CDR3 length equals 13 residues. Germline assignment: CDR1 SQVTM and CDR2 ANQGSEA. In the PCR, 60 Vbeta and 13 Jbeta primers were used. The table came from immunoSEQ multiplex PCR; TCRdb's copy has only in-frame clones and leaves some out. The table includes about 190,000 clones, under 85% detected once. The chain carries TRBV29-1 and TRBJ1-2, with D unclear. The sequence came from a woman aged 18-29 years in good health and CMV-seronegative. Sequenced input: PBMCs. CDR3 residues: CSVEVLDEEGYTF. The CDR3 DNA reads TGCAGCGTTGAAGTGCTGGATGAGGAAGGCTACACCTTC.